A selection of T cell receptor beta chains follows, all from one sample in a study of molecular identifiers for immune sequencing clone quantification. TCRdb reprocessed the PCR reads via MiXCR and lists one record per CDR3 protein. The sample holds over 550,000 distinct CDR3 sequences, over 25% seen once. The source material was naive CD8+ T cells from blood, with Jurkat cell RNA spiked in. The receptors stem from a human donor in good health. Some libraries in this study had Jurkat cell RNA spiked in. CDR3s include the opening cysteine and the closing phenylalanine or tryptophan. Each record gives: clone size, V gene, J gene, D gene, CDR3 protein, CDR3 DNA. D genes are given only for firm matches. The size of a clone is reported for some rows only, either as once, few or many, or as a class for expanded clones.

>-|TRBV30|TRBJ1-2|TRBD1
CAWSGFGQGNGYTF
TGTGCCTGGAGTGGATTCGGACAGGGGAATGGCTACACCTTC
>many|TRBV7-9|TRBJ1-1|-
CASSPLQGWTEAFF
TGTGCCAGCAGCCCTTTACAGGGTTGGACTGAAGCTTTCTTT
>many|TRBV28|TRBJ2-4|-
CASNQQQTPTRGAKNIQYF
TGTGCCAGCAATCAACAACAGACACCAACGCGAGGGGCCAAAAACATTCAGTACTTC
>many|TRBV28|TRBJ1-5|-
CASSFALPGYNQPQHF
TGTGCCAGCAGTTTTGCTCTCCCCGGATACAATCAGCCCCAGCATTTT
>few|TRBV12-2|TRBJ1-1|-
CASRLYMNTEAFF
TGTGCAAGTCGCTTATACATGAACACTGAAGCTTTCTTT
>many|TRBV9|TRBJ2-2|TRBD2
CASSEGTSGKNTGELFF
TGTGCCAGCAGCGAGGGGACTAGCGGAAAGAACACCGGGGAGCTGTTTTTT
>few|TRBV19|TRBJ1-6|-
CASKKIDQGSNSPLHF
TGTGCCAGTAAAAAAATCGATCAGGGCAGCAATTCACCCCTCCACTTT
>-|TRBV24-1|TRBJ2-5|TRBD2
CATSDFRAGEEETQYF
TGTGCCACCAGTGATTTCCGAGCGGGAGAGGAGGAGACCCAGTACTTC
>-|TRBV3-1|TRBJ1-1|-
CASSQVSASMNTEAFF
TGTGCCAGCAGCCAAGTCTCCGCCAGCATGAACACTGAAGCTTTCTTT
>few|TRBV5-5|TRBJ1-5|-
CASSPWGNSNQPQHF
TGTGCCAGCAGCCCTTGGGGAAATAGCAATCAGCCCCAGCATTTT
>many|TRBV7-9|TRBJ1-4|TRBD1
CASSLSTGDEKLFF
TGTGCCAGCAGCTTAAGTACAGGGGATGAAAAACTGTTTTTT
>-|TRBV6-2/TRBV6-3|TRBJ2-7|-
CASSYSIEGAYEQYF
TGTGCCAGCAGTTACTCGATTGAGGGAGCCTACGAGCAGTACTTC
>-|TRBV11-2|TRBJ2-1|-
CASSLDVLAPYNEQFF
TGTGCCAGCAGCTTAGACGTCCTAGCGCCATACAATGAGCAGTTCTTC
>many|TRBV14|TRBJ2-7|-
CASSQPASNEQYF
TGTGCCAGCAGCCAACCGGCCTCGAACGAGCAGTACTTC
>-|TRBV5-1|TRBJ1-4|-
CASSSGSGRAEKLFF
TGCGCCAGCAGCTCCGGCAGTGGGCGGGCTGAAAAACTGTTTTTT
>many|TRBV4-1|TRBJ1-1|-
CASSPMGTLHTEAFF
TGCGCCAGCAGCCCAATGGGTACACTTCATACTGAAGCTTTCTTT
>many|TRBV30|TRBJ2-7|-
CAWRELGGYEQYF
TGTGCCTGGAGAGAACTCGGGGGCTACGAGCAGTACTTC
>-|TRBV6-6|TRBJ1-1|-
CASSYDQGASEAFF
TGTGCCAGCAGTTACGACCAGGGAGCTTCTGAAGCTTTCTTT
>many|TRBV3-1|TRBJ2-7|TRBD2
CASSQEGLAGYEQYF
TGTGCCAGCAGCCAAGAAGGACTAGCGGGGTACGAGCAGTACTTC
>few|TRBV19|TRBJ2-7|TRBD2
CASTPTLAGPFYEQYF
TGTGCCAGTACCCCCACTTTAGCGGGACCTTTCTACGAGCAGTACTTC
>-|TRBV19|TRBJ1-2|TRBD1
CASSPGTAIYGYTF
TGTGCCAGTAGTCCAGGGACAGCGATCTATGGCTACACCTTC
>-|TRBV20-1|TRBJ2-1|TRBD2
CSARDLSGGYNEQFF
TGCAGTGCTAGAGATTTGAGCGGGGGGTACAATGAGCAGTTCTTC
>-|TRBV4-1|TRBJ2-3|-
CASSQDEGGPSDTQYF
TGCGCCAGCAGCCAAGACGAGGGGGGGCCAAGTGATACGCAGTATTTT
>many|TRBV24-1|TRBJ2-1|-
CATSDGEDEQFF
TGTGCCACCAGTGATGGGGAGGATGAGCAGTTCTTC
>few|TRBV11-2|TRBJ1-1|-
CASSLDLKAEAFF
TGTGCCAGCAGCTTAGATCTTAAGGCTGAAGCTTTCTTT
>many|TRBV20-1|TRBJ2-7|-
CSATYFEAYEQYF
TGCAGTGCTACCTACTTCGAAGCCTACGAGCAGTACTTC
>-|TRBV12-3/TRBV12-4|TRBJ2-7|TRBD2
CASRIAGGTYEQYF
TGTGCCAGCAGAATAGCGGGGGGAACGTACGAGCAGTACTTC
>few|TRBV7-9|TRBJ1-3|-
CASSSGVGNTIYF
TGTGCCAGCAGCTCGGGGGTTGGAAACACCATATATTTT
>-|TRBV24-1|TRBJ2-5|TRBD2
CATSDPAGNSGETQYF
TGTGCCACCAGTGACCCAGCGGGAAACAGCGGGGAGACCCAGTACTTC
>many|TRBV2|TRBJ2-2|TRBD1
CASTPRTGVNTGELFF
TGTGCCAGCACACCCAGGACAGGGGTGAACACCGGGGAGCTGTTTTTT
>-|TRBV4-3|TRBJ2-7|-
CASSQQQGTYEQYF
TGCGCCAGCAGCCAACAACAGGGAACCTACGAGCAGTACTTC
>few|TRBV4-3|TRBJ1-4|-
CASSQDRMEGPNEKLFF
TGCGCCAGCAGCCAAGATCGCATGGAGGGACCTAATGAAAAACTGTTTTTT
>-|TRBV2|TRBJ1-6|TRBD1
CASSNYPLTGRDNSPLHF
TGTGCCAGCAGTAACTACCCCTTGACAGGGCGTGATAATTCACCCCTCCACTTT
>-|TRBV29-1|TRBJ2-7|TRBD2
CSAKGTSEYYEQYF
TGCAGCGCAAAAGGGACTAGCGAGTACTACGAGCAGTACTTC
>-|TRBV11-2|TRBJ1-1|-
CASSYYPQVNAEASF
TGTGCCAGCAGCTACTACCCCCAAGTGAACGCTGAAGCTTCCTTT
>few|TRBV6-2/TRBV6-3|TRBJ2-7|-
CASSYFRRASYEQYF
TGTGCCAGCAGTTACTTTCGCAGGGCTTCGTACGAGCAGTACTTC
>many|TRBV12-3/TRBV12-4|TRBJ1-6|-
CASSFGVSPLHF
TGTGCCAGCAGTTTTGGGGTTTCACCCCTCCACTTT
>-|TRBV6-1|TRBJ2-1|-
CASTGSASYNEQFF
TGTGCCAGCACCGGTAGTGCGAGCTACAATGAGCAGTTCTTC
>few|TRBV5-3|TRBJ2-3|-
CARSARDLGPSTDTQYF
TGTGCCAGAAGCGCCCGGGACCTCGGCCCTAGCACAGATACGCAGTATTTT
>few|TRBV11-3|TRBJ2-7|-
CASSPATGYEQYF
TGTGCCAGCAGCCCGGCTACAGGGTACGAGCAGTACTTC
>few|TRBV6-1|TRBJ1-2|-
CASSDSDWINYGYTF
TGTGCCAGCAGTGATTCGGACTGGATAAACTATGGCTACACCTTC